The T cell receptor beta chain described here comes from a study of blood T cell repertoires in COVID-19. Study-level background: Sources were T cells, B-cell-depleted T cells, or PBMCs; the material itself was cDNA or gDNA.

Germline values: CDR1 KGHDR, CDR2 SFDVKD. The length of the CDR3 is 14 residues. V lost 4 bases, J lost 7 bases, and 15 bases lay in between. Assay used: immunoSEQ multiplex PCR; TCRdb lists only in-frame clones, some missing. The repertoire includes about 380,000 clones, 85% of them detected once, and under 4% sits in the top ten. The sequencing input was peripheral blood. The sequence was collected from a woman younger than 35 with acute or convalescent COVID-19. This chain joins TRBV24-1 and TRBJ1-2; a possible D gene is TRBD1 (6 bases). The CDR3 reads CATSDVGTRGGYTF. CDR3 DNA: TGTGCCACCAGTGACGTAGGGACACGGGGTGGCTACACCTTC.